This T cell receptor beta chain stems from a study of cytomegalovirus exposure and HLA in healthy donors. Overall study context: In an earlier analysis, 117 million unique TCR beta sequences were found from about 179 million T cells. Study findings and constraints: Later analysis associated a missense DCLRE1C variant with TCR beta V- and J-gene trimming.

The PCR contained 60 Vbeta and 13 Jbeta primers. Data came from immunoSEQ multiplex PCR; TCRdb stores just in-frame clones and leaves some out. Of 100,000 to 120,000 clones detected, roughly 80% appear once; the ten largest clones hold roughly 8.6%. On this clone itself: The antigen is unknown.

The J segment lost 3 bases and the V segment lost 6 bases, leaving 1 base of the junction unmatched. CDR1 and CDR2 from the germline V gene are SNHLY and FYNNEI. There are 15 residues in the CDR3. The rearrangement uses TRBV2 and TRBJ2-1; 14 bases are a match to TRBD2. The source is a woman in her forties in good health and CMV-seropositive. Sequencing was performed on PBMCs. For the CDR3, the DNA is TGTGCCAGCAGCGGGACTAGCGGGAGCTACAATGAGCAGTTCTTC. Its protein product is CASSGTSGSYNEQFF.